The source of this T cell receptor beta chain is a study of T cells in Graves' hyperthyroidism and ophthalmopathy. CDR3 size: 13 residues. Trimming left V 2 bases short and J 4 bases short, with 9 bases between. Germline assignment: CDR1 SNHLY and CDR2 FYNNEI. The sample holds many counts of this clonotype. TCR beta CDR3 regions were amplified from RNA transcripts. First-round RT-PCR of the TCR CDR3 relied on the HTBI primer set. TCRdb re-called the multiplex PCR reads through MiXCR, storing one row per CDR3 protein. The repertoire holds about 590,000 distinct CDR3 sequences, with approximately 14% as singletons. Stable Graves' hyperthyroidism meant no ophthalmopathy progression within 18 months. The PBMCs were taken from approximately 9.7 ml of fresh peripheral blood.

The sample consisted of blood. V gene TRBV2 combines with J gene TRBJ2-7; possibly TRBD1 for D (5 bases). The receptor comes from a woman in her 30s with Graves' hyperthyroidism. The DNA for the CDR3 is TGTGCCAGCAGTGAACTCCCAGGGTACGAGCAGTACTTC. This gives the protein CASSELPGYEQYF.